These 20 T cell receptor beta chains were sequenced from one sample in a study of identifying expanded T cells in peripheral blood. Measured with immunoSEQ multiplex PCR; TCRdb has only the in-frame clones, and not every one. The table includes about 100,000 clones, 70% to 90% detected once. Sequenced input: blood. Receptors were obtained from a person between 18 and 69 years old in good health.

This clone was observed once. V and J are TRBV5-6 and TRBJ1-1, with 7 bases fitting TRBD1. This CDR3 spans 15 amino acids. V was clipped by 5 bases and J by 4 bases; unmatched bases: 11. CDR1 is SGHDT and CDR2 is YYEEEE in the germline V gene. Written as DNA, the CDR3 is TGTGCCAGCAGTCCGAACAGGGGCGGAGGCACTGAAGCTTTCTTT. Translating gives CASSPNRGGGTEAFF.

This rearrangement joins TRBV5-6 to TRBJ2-6; a possible D gene is TRBD1 (6 bases). Trimming shortened V by 1 base and J by 1 base, and 9 bases separated the two germline ends. CDR3 length: 16 residues. CDR1 and CDR2 from the germline V gene are SGHDT and YYEEEE. CDR3 region: CASSLTQGSGANVLTF. CDR3 sequence (DNA): TGTGCCAGCAGCTTGACACAGGGTTCTGGGGCCAACGTCCTGACTTTC. Based on the CDR3 plus reference TRBV5-6 and TRBJ2-6, the full variable domain is DAGVTQSPTHLIKTRGQQVTLRCSPKSGHDTVSWYQQALGQGPQFIFQYYEEEERQRGNFPDRFSGHQFPNYSSELNVNALLLGDSALYLCASSLTQGSGANVLTFGAGSRLTVL.

This clone was found a few times. V usage is TRBV30 and J usage is TRBJ1-2; D is undetermined. The germline V gene encodes CDR1 GTSNPN and CDR2 SVGIG (reference sequence). Trimming shortened V by 3 bases and J by 3 bases, and 11 bases separated the two germline ends. CDR3 length equals 13 residues. CDR3 DNA sequence: TGTGCCTGGAGCCTAAAATTATACTATGGCTACACCTTC. Residues: CAWSLKLYYGYTF.

The chain employs TRBV19 and TRBJ1-1, with D maybe TRBD1 (5 bases). Germline CDR1 reads LNHDA; CDR2 reads SQIVND (reference sequence). Trimming took 3 bases from V and 5 from J, leaving 10 bases between them. The CDR3 has 13 amino acids. The CDR3 protein is CASSIRQGTEAFF. The CDR3 DNA sequence: TGTGCCAGTAGTATCAGGCAGGGAACTGAAGCTTTCTTT.

The V call is TRBV19, the J call TRBJ1-2; D not resolved. The CDR3 spans 14 residues. Per germline, CDR1 LNHDA and CDR2 SQIVND (reference sequence). Trimming left V 3 bases short and J 6 bases short, with 14 bases between. The CDR3 protein is CASSIFPGMHGYTF. DNA of the CDR3: TGTGCCAGTAGTATTTTCCCGGGGATGCATGGCTACACCTTC. Based on the CDR3 plus reference TRBV19 and TRBJ1-2, the full variable domain is DGGITQSPKYLFRKEGQNVTLSCEQNLNHDAMYWYRQDPGQGLRLIYYSQIVNDFQKGDIAEGYSVSREKKESFPLTVTSAQKNPTAFYLCASSIFPGMHGYTFGSGTRLTVV.

The J gene is TRBJ1-1, the V gene TRBV5-8; 7 bases align to TRBD1. J gave up 5 bases and V 4 bases, and 11 bases lay outside the gene matches. The CDR3 extends over 15 amino acids. From germline, CDR1 is SGHTS and CDR2 YDEGEE. This CDR3 reads CASSPDRVGRTEAFF. In nucleotides, the CDR3 is TGTGCCAGCAGCCCCGACAGGGTCGGGAGAACTGAAGCTTTCTTT. Full variable domain (rest looked up from reference TRBV5-8 and TRBJ1-1): EAGVTQSPTHLIKTRGQQATLRCSPISGHTSVYWYQQALGLGLQFLLWYDEGEERNRGNFPPRFSGRQFPNYSSELNVNALELEDSALYLCASSPDRVGRTEAFFGQGTRLTVV.

The chain links TRBV19 to TRBJ2-2, with D uncertain. Trimming shortened V by 3 bases and J by 6 bases, and 17 bases separated the two germline ends. The CDR3 runs 16 residues. Germline V CDR1 and CDR2: LNHDA, SQIVND (reference sequence). Written as DNA, the CDR3 is TGTGCCAGTAGTATGCGGCTCCCAGACCGGGCCGGGGAGCTGTTTTTT. Its protein is CASSMRLPDRAGELFF.

The rearrangement joins TRBV6-5 to TRBJ2-1; TRBD2 agrees at 9 bases. After removal of 2 bases from V and 4 bases from J, the junction contained 0 bases not matched to a gene. CDR3 length: 14 residues. CDR1 is MNHEY, CDR2 SVGAGI, per germline. The CDR3 here is CASSYSGGYNEQFF. The CDR3, as DNA: TGTGCCAGCAGTTACAGCGGGGGGTACAATGAGCAGTTCTTC.

The chain joins TRBV10-2 to TRBJ2-7; perhaps D is TRBD1 or TRBD2 (6 bases each). The V and J ends lost 10 bases and 0 bases respectively, with 16 bases between them. The CDR3 runs 14 residues. Germline CDR1 WSHSY, CDR2 SAAADI. DNA of the CDR3: TGCGCCACGGAGGGGGTCGGGGGCTCCTACGAGCAGTACTTC. As protein: CATEGVGGSYEQYF.

This chain joins TRBV9 and TRBJ2-7; D is perhaps TRBD1 (5 bases). The CDR3 runs to 13 residues. V dropped 7 bases and J dropped 7 bases, with 18 bases sitting between them. Germline-derived CDR1 and CDR2 are SGDLS and YYNGEE. CDR3 amino acids: CASSKGFPGEQYF. Written as DNA, the CDR3 is TGTGCCAGCTCCAAGGGGTTCCCTGGGGAGCAGTACTTC.

The chain couples TRBV15 to TRBJ2-2; 10 nucleotides align to TRBD1. CDR1 is LNHNV, CDR2 YYDKDF, per germline (reference sequence). V lost 0 bases to trimming and J lost 4 bases; unmatched junction nucleotides: 2. The CDR3 is 16 amino acids. The CDR3 loop reads CATSRDRTGGTGELFF. In DNA, the CDR3 is TGTGCCACCAGCAGAGATAGGACAGGGGGCACCGGGGAGCTGTTTTTT.

This clone has just one count. The chain links TRBV19 to TRBJ1-1; D remains unclear. The CDR3 is made up of 11 amino acids. V lost 4 bases to trimming and J lost 11 bases, with 11 bases between them. Germline-derived CDR1 and CDR2 are LNHDA and SQIVND (reference sequence). CDR3 region: CASSTPGVAFF. The DNA for the CDR3 is TGTGCCAGTAGTACCCCCGGTGTTGCTTTCTTT. Combining the CDR3 with reference TRBV19 and TRBJ1-1 gives the whole variable domain DGGITQSPKYLFRKEGQNVTLSCEQNLNHDAMYWYRQDPGQGLRLIYYSQIVNDFQKGDIAEGYSVSREKKESFPLTVTSAQKNPTAFYLCASSTPGVAFFGQGTRLTVV.

This sequence joins TRBV6-6 and TRBJ1-2; 7 bases fit TRBD1. CDR1 and CDR2 (germline): MNHNY, SVGAGI (reference sequence). The junction had 7 bases not matched to a gene; V was cut back by 5 bases and J by 7 bases. The CDR3 has 13 amino acids. CDR3 sequence reads: CASSTTGLAGYTF. CDR3 DNA: TGTGCCAGCAGTACGACAGGGTTGGCTGGCTACACCTTC.

V usage is TRBV6-1 and J usage is TRBJ2-7; no reliable D call. The CDR3 extends over 12 amino acids. CDR1 and CDR2 from the germline V gene are MNHNS and SASEGT. Trimming stripped 8 bases from V and 6 bases from J, with 14 bases between. The CDR3 sequence: CASGLRHSEQYF. The DNA for the CDR3 is TGTGCCAGCGGTCTTAGACATTCCGAGCAGTACTTC.

The chain uses TRBV27 and TRBJ1-1; D might be TRBD1 (5 bases). V lost 6 bases and J lost 0, with 14 bases in between. The CDR3 is 15 amino acids. Germline V CDR1 and CDR2: MNHEY, SMNVEV (reference sequence). In DNA form, the CDR3 reads TGTGCCAGCAGCCCTTTCGACAGAATGAACACTGAAGCTTTCTTT. As protein: CASSPFDRMNTEAFF.

The chain has TRBV9 and TRBJ2-3; D might be TRBD1 (6 bases). From germline, CDR1 is SGDLS and CDR2 YYNGEE. Trimming cost V 4 bases and J 2 bases, with 38 bases left between them. The length of the CDR3 is 23 residues. Here the CDR3 DNA reads TGTGCCAGCAGCCCACTCTACCCCGACAGGACTCCCCACCTACACCTTTCCACAGATACGCAGTATTTT. Its translation: CASSPLYPDRTPHLHLSTDTQYF.

The chain is built from TRBV19 and TRBJ2-1; no clear D gene. The CDR3 has 13 amino acids. CDR1 and CDR2 from the germline V gene are LNHDA and SQIVND (reference sequence). Trimming took off 4 bases at V and 12 bases at J, with 16 bases between the two ends. CDR3 DNA sequence: TGTGCCAGTAGTACCCGAGGCCGCCGGAGGCAGTTCTTC. This translates into CASSTRGRRRQFF.

The chain links TRBV9 to TRBJ2-1; 11 bases are shared with TRBD1. The CDR3 totals 17 residues. Germline lookup yields CDR1 SGDLS and CDR2 YYNGEE. The junction had 14 bases not matched to a gene; V was cut back by 4 bases and J by 8 bases. The CDR3 sequence is CASSSPPDRGQWDEQFF. The CDR3 DNA reads TGTGCCAGCAGCTCCCCACCGGACAGGGGGCAATGGGATGAGCAGTTCTTC. The whole variable domain, remainder taken from reference TRBV9 and TRBJ2-1, is DSGVTQTPKHLITATGQRVTLRCSPRSGDLSVYWYQQSLDQGLQFLIQYYNGEERAKGNILERFSAQQFPDLHSELNLSSLELGDSALYFCASSSPPDRGQWDEQFFGPGTRLTVL.

The V gene is TRBV18, the J gene TRBJ2-7; 11 nucleotides line up with TRBD1. V trimming: 2 bases; J trimming: 1 base; junction bases outside the gene matches: 16. Germline V gene lookup returns CDR1 KGHSH and CDR2 LQKENI. The CDR3 is made up of 20 amino acids. The CDR3 bases are TGTGCCAGCTCACCATTCAAGTCCGGGACAGGGGGAAGTCGATCCTACGAGCAGTACTTC. Encoded protein: CASSPFKSGTGGSRSYEQYF.

This clone was seen only once. V and J are TRBV6-1 and TRBJ1-2; no clear D. From germline, CDR1 is MNHNS and CDR2 SASEGT. V was cut by 2 bases and J by 4 bases, with 5 bases left in between. The CDR3 runs 12 residues. CDR3 in amino acids: CASSETGYGYTF. The CDR3 DNA follows: TGTGCCAGCAGTGAAACCGGCTATGGCTACACCTTC.